This entry lists 4 T cell receptor beta chains sequenced from one sample in a study of blood T cell repertoires in COVID-19. The protocol was immunoSEQ multiplex PCR, while the TCRdb copy is restricted to in-frame clones and leaves out a portion. The sample has about 150,000 clones, just under 90% seen once; the top ten hold 8.5% to 9%. Material for sequencing was peripheral blood. These receptors originate from a woman aged 45-60 years with active or convalescent COVID-19.

This clone was recorded only once. The chain employs TRBV30 and TRBJ2-7, with 8 bases fitting TRBD1. J lost 3 bases, V lost 4 bases, and 8 bases had no gene match. The germline V gene has CDR1 GTSNPN and CDR2 SVGIG (reference sequence). The CDR3 contains 14 residues. This chain's CDR3 is CAWNTGQARYEQYF. For the CDR3, the DNA is TGTGCCTGGAACACGGGACAGGCACGCTACGAGCAGTACTTC. Full variable domain (outside the CDR3, taken from reference TRBV30 and TRBJ2-7): SQTIHQWPATLVQPVGSPLSLECTVEGTSNPNLYWYRQAAGRGLQLLFYSVGIGQISSEVPQNLSASRPQDRQFILSSKKLLLSDSGFYLCAWNTGQARYEQYFGPGTRLTVT.

The chain has TRBV11-2 and TRBJ1-1; TRBD1 aligns across 8 bases. The CDR3 consists of 14 residues. Germline trimming cut 5 bases from V and 4 bases from J; bases unmatched to any gene: 6. The germline CDR1 and CDR2 sequences are SGHAT and FQNNGV. The CDR3 sequence: CASSIQGARTEAFF. CDR3 sequence (DNA): TGTGCCAGCAGCATTCAGGGGGCTCGCACTGAAGCTTTCTTT.

The gene calls are TRBV6-2 or TRBV6-3 and TRBJ1-5; possibly TRBD1 for D (6 bases). The CDR3 runs 15 residues. The ends were cut back, 2 bases at V and 3 bases at J, with 11 bases in the middle. Germline loops: CDR1 MNHEY, CDR2 SVGEGT. In nucleotides, the CDR3 is TGTGCCAGCAGTTACCTGACAGGAACCAATCAGCCCCAGCATTTT. This translates into CASSYLTGTNQPQHF.

This chain connects TRBV6-2 or TRBV6-3 to TRBJ1-6, with a tentative D call TRBD1 (5 bases). With 2 bases removed from V and 7 bases from J, the gap between germline ends came to 15 bases. The germline V gene has CDR1 MNHEY and CDR2 SVGEGT. The CDR3 has 16 residues. The DNA for the CDR3 is TGTGCCAGCAGTTACCTTTCTTCCAGGGAAAATTCACCCCTCCACTTT. Its translation is CASSYLSSRENSPLHF.